This record covers a single T cell receptor (beta chain). The sample originates from a study of technical replicates of blood from several donors. The method was immunoSEQ multiplex PCR; TCRdb's version includes in-frame clones alone and lacks a portion of them. Of about 73,000 clones listed, 93% are singletons. V lost 5 bases and J lost 1; bases outside the gene matches: 3. The germline gives CDR1 SGHRS, CDR2 YFSETQ. The CDR3 consists of 14 residues. Sequenced material: T cells isolated from PBMCs. This sequence originates from a human donor in good health. V is TRBV5-1 and J is TRBJ1-1; TRBD1 matches at 9 bases. CDR3 sequence reads: CASRGGQGNTEAFF. The CDR3 DNA follows: TGCGCCAGCAGGGGGGGACAGGGGAACACTGAAGCTTTCTTT.